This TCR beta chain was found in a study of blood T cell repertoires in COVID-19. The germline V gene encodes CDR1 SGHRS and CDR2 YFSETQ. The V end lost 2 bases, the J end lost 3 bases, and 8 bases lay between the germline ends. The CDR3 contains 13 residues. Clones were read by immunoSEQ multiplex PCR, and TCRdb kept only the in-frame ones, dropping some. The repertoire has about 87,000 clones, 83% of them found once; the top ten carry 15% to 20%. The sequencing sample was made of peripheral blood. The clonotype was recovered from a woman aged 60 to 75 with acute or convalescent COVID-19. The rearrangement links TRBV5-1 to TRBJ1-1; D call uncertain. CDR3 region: CASSFDEDTEAFF. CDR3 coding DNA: TGCGCCAGCAGCTTCGACGAGGACACTGAAGCTTTCTTT.